The 22 T cell receptor beta chains below all came from one sample that was sequenced in a study of cytomegalovirus exposure and HLA in healthy donors (dated by TCRdb to the late 2010s). Preparation of the library involved the immunoSEQ multiplex PCR assay. A mixture of 60 forward primers for TCR Vbeta segments and 13 reverse primers for TCR Jbeta segments was used in the multiplex PCR. Here the immuneACCESS table is served through TCRdb, limited to in-frame sequences with V and J called. Missing clones are a known gap in these copies; in checked studies unresolved V genes cover under half, and the rest lacks a known reason. For this sample the table gives some 150,000 clones, of which around 80% were detected only once. The ten biggest clones cover under 2% of the sample. Sequencing was performed on PBMCs. All receptors derive from a female donor in good health and CMV-seropositive.

This clone was counted only a few times. V is TRBV14 and J is TRBJ2-2, with D possibly TRBD2 on 5 matching bases. V gave up 0 bases and J gave up 4 bases, with 15 bases separating them. Germline CDR1 reads SGHDN; CDR2 reads FVKESK. CDR3 length: 17 residues. CDR3 in amino acids: CASSQDPRVSGTGELFF. Here the CDR3 DNA reads TGTGCCAGCAGCCAAGATCCGAGGGTTTCGGGCACCGGGGAGCTGTTTTTT.

This clone has just one count. The genes are TRBV4-1 and TRBJ2-3; 8 bases are a match to TRBD2. The CDR3 has 16 residues. CDR1 and CDR2 from the germline V gene are MGHRA and YSYEKL. V was pared by 4 bases and J by 2 bases, with 8 bases of the junction left unmatched. Written as DNA, the CDR3 is TGCGCCAGCAGCCCACTAGCGGAGGGGGACACAGATACGCAGTATTTT. Protein sequence: CASSPLAEGDTDTQYF.

J is TRBJ2-7 and V is TRBV14, with 9 bases matching TRBD2. J lost 2 bases, V lost 1 base, and 15 bases had no gene match. This CDR3 is 19 amino acids long. Germline V CDR1 and CDR2: SGHDN, FVKESK. The CDR3 protein is CASSQVGLAGPSRAYEQYF. The DNA of the CDR3 is TGTGCCAGCAGCCAAGTTGGGCTAGCGGGACCCTCAAGGGCCTACGAGCAGTACTTC. Variable domain in full (rest from reference TRBV14 and TRBJ2-7): EAGVTQFPSHSVIEKGQTVTLRCDPISGHDNLYWYRRVMGKEIKFLLHFVKESKQDESGMPNNRFLAERTGGTYSTLKVQPAELEDSGVYFCASSQVGLAGPSRAYEQYFGPGTRLTVT.

This chain joins TRBV6-5 and TRBJ2-1, with 13 bases that match TRBD2. The germline V gene encodes CDR1 MNHEY and CDR2 SVGAGI. CDR3 size: 15 residues. The V gene end was trimmed by 2 bases and the J gene end by 6 bases; junction bases not matched to a gene: 1. CDR3 bases: TGTGCCAGCAGTTACGGACTAGCGGGAGTCAATGAGCAGTTCTTC. Translated: CASSYGLAGVNEQFF.

The chain couples TRBV4-1 to TRBJ1-1; D not resolved. Germline lookup yields CDR1 MGHRA and CDR2 YSYEKL. The CDR3 contains 15 residues. Trimming cost V 7 bases and J 5 bases, with 20 bases left between them. For the CDR3, the DNA is TGCGCCAGCATGGGGAGTGCCTCTGAAAGAACTGAAGCTTTCTTT. This encodes CASMGSASERTEAFF.

J is TRBJ2-5 and V is TRBV4-1; 13 bases line up with TRBD2. With 6 bases clipped from V and 5 bases from J, the junction kept 3 bases outside the gene matches. Per germline, CDR1 MGHRA and CDR2 YSYEKL. This CDR3 spans 14 amino acids. In DNA form, the CDR3 reads TGCGCCAGCAGTCGGACTAGCGGGAGCGAGACCCAGTACTTC. Its protein is CASSRTSGSETQYF.

The sample holds one count of this clone. This chain links TRBV7-2 with TRBJ2-3; no firm D call. V was trimmed by 7 bases and J by 4 bases, leaving 12 bases between them. The CDR3 covers 13 residues. Germline CDR1 SGHTA, CDR2 FQGNSA. In DNA, the CDR3 is TGTGCCAGCACTTGGAGTGAGGCAGATACGCAGTATTTT. It specifies CASTWSEADTQYF.

The V and J genes are TRBV10-3 and TRBJ1-4; no firm D call. The V gene lost 3 bases and the J gene lost 0 bases, with 5 bases spanning the gap. The germline gives CDR1 ENHRY, CDR2 SYGVKD. CDR3 length: 14 residues. CDR3: CAISEHTTNEKLFF. In DNA form, the CDR3 reads TGTGCCATCAGTGAACACACAACTAATGAAAAACTGTTTTTT.

The gene calls are TRBV5-4 and TRBJ1-3, with D unresolved. The V and J ends lost 0 bases and 4 bases respectively, with 11 bases between them. Germline V gene lookup returns CDR1 SGHNT and CDR2 YYREEE (reference sequence). CDR3 length: 15 residues. The CDR3 protein is CASSLDFSSGNTIYF. The CDR3 bases are TGTGCCAGCAGCTTGGATTTTTCTTCGGGAAACACCATATATTTT.

On this clone itself: Within the sample, other DNA sequences also encode this same CDR3. The chain links TRBV7-2 to TRBJ2-2; D uncertain. The CDR3 covers 12 residues. Trimming shortened V by 1 base and J by 6 bases, and 3 bases separated the two germline ends. From germline, CDR1 is SGHTA and CDR2 FQGNSA. The CDR3 region is CASSLVSGELFF. In DNA form, the CDR3 reads TGTGCCAGCAGCTTAGTATCCGGGGAGCTGTTTTTT.

This chain links TRBV10-3 with TRBJ2-5; a possible D gene is TRBD2 (7 bases). The CDR3 extends over 17 amino acids. Trimming removed 3 bases from V and 4 bases from J, with 21 bases in between. Germline lookup yields CDR1 ENHRY and CDR2 SYGVKD. CDR3 sequence: CAISDLQGGGKGETQYF. For the CDR3, the DNA is TGTGCCATCAGTGACTTGCAGGGAGGGGGAAAAGGAGAGACCCAGTACTTC.

This clone was seen a few times. The chain couples TRBV11-3 to TRBJ2-3; 12 nucleotides line up with TRBD1. There are 16 residues in the CDR3. CDR1 SGHNT and CDR2 YENEEA come from the germline V gene. Losses at the gene ends were 5 bases for V and 1 base for J; bases not matched to a gene: 4. CDR3 in amino acids: CASSGGTGGGTDTQYF. CDR3 nucleotides: TGTGCCAGCAGCGGCGGGACAGGGGGCGGCACAGATACGCAGTATTTT.

This chain connects TRBV10-3 to TRBJ2-3; no definite D call. Per germline, CDR1 ENHRY and CDR2 SYGVKD. V lost 2 bases and J lost 3, with 6 bases in between. The CDR3 loop spans 13 amino acids. In DNA, the CDR3 is TGTGCCATCAGTGAGAGCGTAACAGATACGCAGTATTTT. Encoded protein: CAISESVTDTQYF.

This clone turned up a few times. The genes are TRBV2 and TRBJ2-7; TRBD2 is a possible D gene (7 bases). Trimming shortened V by 11 bases and J by 1 base, and 27 bases separated the two germline ends. This CDR3 is 17 amino acids long. CDR1 and CDR2 from the germline V gene are SNHLY and FYNNEI. The CDR3 DNA is TGTGCCTCAGGGGTCGCTTCCTGGGGGGGGGAGTCCTACGAGCAGTACTTC. Translating it yields CASGVASWGGESYEQYF.

The J gene is TRBJ1-5, the V gene TRBV6-1, with TRBD1 matching 8 bases. The CDR3 runs 14 residues. V trimming: 6 bases; J trimming: 3 bases; junction bases outside the gene matches: 4. The V gene's germline CDR1 is MNHNS and CDR2 SASEGT. Written as DNA, the CDR3 is TGTGCCAGCAGCATGGACAGGGCCAATCAGCCCCAGCATTTT. Protein sequence: CASSMDRANQPQHF.

In its sample, this clone was seen once. The genes are TRBV28 and TRBJ2-1; 9 bases match TRBD1. The CDR3 covers 15 residues. Trimming removed 7 bases from V and 0 bases from J; junction bases left unmatched: 4. Germline V gene sequence: CDR1 MDHEN, CDR2 SYDVKM. The CDR3 region is CASTETGGSYNEQFF. Here the CDR3 DNA reads TGTGCCAGCACCGAGACAGGGGGCTCCTACAATGAGCAGTTCTTC.

This chain joins TRBV4-1 and TRBJ2-5, with 7 bases matching TRBD1. The DNA end favors TRBJ2-7, so the J call may be wrong. The germline CDR1 and CDR2 sequences are MGHRA and YSYEKL. The CDR3 is 14 residues long. CDR3 coding DNA: TGCGCCAGCAGCCACGAGGGGGCCACCTACGAGCAGTACTTC. The encoded protein is CASSHEGATYEQYF.

This clone came up once. V is TRBV5-4 and J is TRBJ2-7, with TRBD1 as a possible D gene (5 bases). The length of the CDR3 is 13 residues. V was pared by 2 bases and J by 2 bases, with 8 bases between. CDR1 and CDR2 (germline): SGHNT, YYREEE (reference sequence). CDR3 sequence reads: CASSFSGTYEQYF. DNA of the CDR3: TGTGCCAGCAGCTTTTCAGGGACCTACGAGCAGTACTTC.

The chain uses TRBV11-2 and TRBJ2-7; 7 nucleotides match TRBD2. From germline, CDR1 is SGHAT and CDR2 FQNNGV. V lost 5 bases to trimming and J lost 0 bases; unmatched junction nucleotides: 19. This CDR3 comprises 19 residues. The CDR3 DNA is TGTGCCAGCAGCCCTGTTGGGACTACCGCTTTGTCAGCCTCCTACGAGCAGTACTTC. Amino acid sequence: CASSPVGTTALSASYEQYF.

Comment on this clone: The sample has other DNA sequences that encode this CDR3 too. V is TRBV29-1 and J is TRBJ1-1; no firm D call. Germline V CDR1 and CDR2: SQVTM, ANQGSEA. The length of the CDR3 is 12 residues. V lost 6 bases and J lost 0, with 8 bases in between. CDR3 region: CSVVTVNTEAFF. The CDR3 nucleotides read TGCAGCGTCGTAACAGTGAACACTGAAGCTTTCTTT.

In nucleotides, the CDR3 is TGTGCCAGTAGTATGTCCAGGGGGCCTAACTATGGCTACACCTTC. Its translation is CASSMSRGPNYGYTF. This chain joins TRBV19 and TRBJ1-2, with TRBD1 matching 8 bases. Trimming took 3 bases from V and 0 from J; bases not matched to a gene: 3. The CDR3 covers 15 residues. Germline values: CDR1 LNHDA, CDR2 SQIVND (reference sequence).

The chain links TRBV5-1 to TRBJ2-3; 8 bases are shared with TRBD1. V shed 7 bases and J 6 bases; nucleotides not matched to a gene: 10. Germline V lookup: CDR1 SGHRS, CDR2 YFSETQ. The CDR3 has 14 amino acids. CDR3: CASGSGTGSDTQYF. For the CDR3, the DNA is TGCGCCAGCGGATCCGGGACAGGTTCCGATACGCAGTATTTT.